The 30 T cell receptor beta chains in this list originate from one sample, sequenced in a study of blood T cell repertoires in COVID-19. Sequencing was performed with immunoSEQ multiplex PCR; in TCRdb, only in-frame clones are kept and a portion is missing. The sample records just under 250,000 clones, approximately 90% being singletons. The specimen was PBMCs or T cells enriched from blood (not recorded which). Receptor source: a woman aged 25-40 years who had recovered from COVID-19.

This chain uses TRBV7-9 with TRBJ1-2; the D gene is possibly TRBD1 (6 bases). The CDR3 extends over 14 amino acids. Germline values: CDR1 SEHNR, CDR2 FQNEAQ (reference sequence). Trimming removed 1 base at V and 8 bases at J, with 14 bases between. The CDR3: CASSLGGQGEGYTF. DNA for the CDR3: TGTGCCAGCAGCTTAGGGGGGCAGGGTGAAGGCTACACCTTC.

V usage is TRBV5-1 and J usage is TRBJ1-1; D is perhaps TRBD1 (6 bases). Trimming shortened V by 0 bases and J by 2 bases, and 8 bases separated the two germline ends. The CDR3 sequence is 14 residues long. Germline loops: CDR1 SGHRS, CDR2 YFSETQ. The DNA for the CDR3 is TGCGCCAGCAGCTTGGGACAGGTTAACACTGAAGCTTTCTTT. Translation: CASSLGQVNTEAFF.

The chain recombines TRBV21-1 with TRBJ1-1; TRBD1, the table's D call, was not compared with the DNA. TRBV21-1 is tagged as a pseudogene. The CDR3 totals 17 residues. The CDR3 nucleotides are TGTGCCAGCAGTCCCAAAGACACACAGGGTTCCAACACTGAAGCTTTCTTT. This translates into CASSPKDTQGSNTEAFF.

This chain uses TRBV4-1 with TRBJ1-1, with D unclear. Germline CDR1 and CDR2: MGHRA and YSYEKL. Trimming took off 1 base at V and 0 bases at J, with 9 bases between the two ends. CDR3 size: 15 residues. CDR3 amino acids: CASSQVERVNTEAFF. The CDR3 DNA sequence: TGCGCCAGCAGCCAAGTCGAGAGGGTGAACACTGAAGCTTTCTTT.

The V and J genes are TRBV9 and TRBJ1-1; 8 bases align to TRBD1. Looked up from germline, CDR1 is SGDLS and CDR2 is YYNGEE. The length of the CDR3 is 14 residues. V shed 4 bases and J 5 bases; nucleotides not matched to a gene: 7. The CDR3 coding sequence is TGTGCCAGCAGCCCACGACAGGGGAGGACTGAAGCTTTCTTT. Residues: CASSPRQGRTEAFF.

Remarks on this clone: Other DNA sequences within the sample encode an identical CDR3. The V call is TRBV18, the J call TRBJ1-2; D ambiguous. V was trimmed by 3 bases and J by 3 bases, leaving 8 bases between them. CDR1 and CDR2 (germline): KGHSH, LQKENI. CDR3 size: 13 residues. The CDR3 nucleotides are TGTGCCAGCTCACCGGGCCAGGACTATGGCTACACCTTC. Its translation is CASSPGQDYGYTF. The full variable domain, its missing parts supplied by reference TRBV18 and TRBJ1-2, is NAGVMQNPRHLVRRRGQEARLRCSPMKGHSHVYWYRQLPEEGLKFMVYLQKENIIDESGMPKERFSAEFPKEGPSILRIQQVVRGDSAAYFCASSPGQDYGYTFGSGTRLTVV.

This chain uses TRBV5-5 with TRBJ2-7; D uncertain. The V and J ends lost 5 bases and 0 bases respectively, with 18 bases between them. Germline V lookup: CDR1 SGHKS, CDR2 YYEKEE (reference sequence). This CDR3 is 16 amino acids long. The CDR3 bases are TGTGCCAGCAGTAAACCGACACTTGACCTCTCCTACGAGCAGTACTTC. This encodes CASSKPTLDLSYEQYF.

The V gene is TRBV28, the J gene TRBJ2-3, with D perhaps TRBD1 (6 bases). Trimming took off 3 bases at V and 4 bases at J, with 11 bases between the two ends. Germline values: CDR1 MDHEN, CDR2 SYDVKM. This CDR3 has 14 amino acids. The CDR3 bases are TGTGCCAGCAGTTTGTACAGGGATGCAGATACGCAGTATTTT. Encoded protein: CASSLYRDADTQYF.

V is TRBV16 and J is TRBJ1-2; D is unclear. Between the trimmed V and J ends, which lost 1 base and 3 bases, there was a span of 12 bases. The germline gives CDR1 KGHSY, CDR2 FQNENV. CDR3 length equals 15 residues. The CDR3 DNA follows: TGTGCCAGCAGCCAATGGGAACCGGGGTACTATGGCTACACCTTC. As protein: CASSQWEPGYYGYTF.

The chain has TRBV28 and TRBJ1-2; 8 bases agree with TRBD1. The germline V gene has CDR1 MDHEN and CDR2 SYDVKM. J gave up 7 bases and V 6 bases, and 10 bases lay outside the gene matches. This CDR3 region has 14 residues. The CDR3 loop reads CASSLGQDGFGYTF. DNA of the CDR3: TGTGCCAGCAGCTTGGGACAGGATGGTTTTGGCTACACCTTC.

V gene TRBV24-1 combines with J gene TRBJ2-2; a weak D match, TRBD1 (7 bases). The CDR3 consists of 15 residues. V gave up 3 bases and J gave up 5 bases, with 12 bases separating them. CDR1 and CDR2 from the germline V gene are KGHDR and SFDVKD. The CDR3 nucleotides read TGTGCCACCAGTGATCCTCAGGGGGGAACCGGGGAGCTGTTTTTT. Its translation is CATSDPQGGTGELFF.

This chain joins TRBV7-8 and TRBJ1-1; D unclear. Per the germline V gene, CDR1 is SGHVS and CDR2 is FQNEAQ. V shed 5 bases and J shed 10 bases, with 29 bases lying between them. CDR3 length: 17 amino acids. For the CDR3, the DNA is TGTGCCAGCAGCGTTATCGAGAGTACAGAATGGCCTGCAGGAGCTTTCTTT. Translating it yields CASSVIESTEWPAGAFF.

The chain uses TRBV24-1 and TRBJ1-2, with 7 bases aligning to TRBD1. This CDR3 region has 14 residues. The junction had 6 bases not matched to a gene; V was cut back by 3 bases and J by 6 bases. In germline, CDR1 is KGHDR, CDR2 SFDVKD. The CDR3: CATSDPHGQDGYTF. CDR3 DNA: TGTGCCACCAGTGATCCGCACGGACAGGATGGCTACACCTTC.

V is TRBV28 and J is TRBJ2-1; 14 nucleotides agree with TRBD2. Germline CDR1 reads MDHEN; CDR2 reads SYDVKM. The CDR3 consists of 15 residues. The V segment lost 6 bases and the J segment 7 bases; nucleotides outside the gene matches: 5. The CDR3 nucleotides read TGTGCCAGCAGGTCCGGGACTAGCGGGAGTAATGAGCAGTTCTTC. Translation gives CASRSGTSGSNEQFF.

The genes are TRBV3-1 (or the pseudogene TRBV3-2) and TRBJ1-4; D gene unclear. The CDR3 covers 13 residues. Germline-derived CDR1 and CDR2 are LGHDT and YNNKEL (reference sequence). V lost 6 bases and J lost 8, with 13 bases in between. The CDR3 bases are TGTGCCAGCAGTCGGGAGATCGACGAAAAACTGTTTTTT. Its translation is CASSREIDEKLFF.

The chain links TRBV15 to TRBJ1-3, with 7 nucleotides matching TRBD1. CDR1 LNHNV and CDR2 YYDKDF come from the germline V gene (reference sequence). The CDR3 is 19 amino acids. V dropped 0 bases and J dropped 0; count of bases not matched to a gene: 11. The CDR3 nucleotides read TGTGCCACCAGCAGAGACCGGATAATACAGGGGTCCTCTGGAAACACCATATATTTT. This translates into CATSRDRIIQGSSGNTIYF.

The chain carries TRBV19 and TRBJ1-2, with TRBD1 matching 8 bases. The CDR3 contains 14 residues. The V gene end was trimmed by 5 bases and the J gene end by 4 bases; junction bases not matched to a gene: 6. The germline gives CDR1 LNHDA, CDR2 SQIVND (reference sequence). The CDR3 DNA sequence: TGTGCCAGTAGTGAACAGGGGGATGTCTATGGCTACACCTTC. The encoded protein is CASSEQGDVYGYTF.

The rearrangement uses TRBV5-1 and TRBJ2-7; no definite D call. Germline V lookup: CDR1 SGHRS, CDR2 YFSETQ. V lost 1 base and J lost 0, with 23 bases in between. The CDR3 extends over 19 amino acids. The CDR3 bases are TGCGCCAGCAGCTTGTCTGCGGAGCGCCCCGACGACTTCTCCTACGAGCAGTACTTC. It is translated as CASSLSAERPDDFSYEQYF.

The V call is TRBV9, the J call TRBJ1-4, with D unresolved. This CDR3 spans 15 amino acids. Trimming took off 0 bases at V and 8 bases at J, with 14 bases between the two ends. Looked up from germline, CDR1 is SGDLS and CDR2 is YYNGEE. The DNA of the CDR3 is TGTGCCAGCAGCGTAGAGTTCGGTGTACGGGAAAAACTGTTTTTT. Amino acids: CASSVEFGVREKLFF.

The gene calls are TRBV4-2 and TRBJ1-2; TRBD1 aligns across 10 bases. V dropped 1 base and J dropped 6; count of bases not matched to a gene: 5. CDR3 length equals 15 residues. Germline V lookup: CDR1 LGHNA, CDR2 YNFKEQ. The CDR3 loop reads CASSQVWDRGHGYTF. The CDR3 nucleotides read TGTGCCAGCAGCCAAGTTTGGGACAGGGGTCATGGCTACACCTTC.

The rearrangement links TRBV27 to TRBJ2-3; 10 bases line up with TRBD1. Germline-derived CDR1 and CDR2 are MNHEY and SMNVEV (reference sequence). The CDR3 is 15 residues long. J lost 6 bases, V lost 4 bases, and 7 bases had no gene match. The CDR3 nucleotides read TGTGCCAGCAGTTGGCGACAGGGGGCGACGGATACGCAGTATTTT. This gives the protein CASSWRQGATDTQYF.

This clone was picked up a small number of times. V usage is TRBV7-2 and J usage is TRBJ2-5; 7 nucleotides agree with TRBD2. The junction had 4 bases not matched to a gene; V was cut back by 4 bases and J by 5 bases. The CDR3 totals 13 residues. CDR1 and CDR2 from the germline V gene are SGHTA and FQGNSA. In nucleotides, the CDR3 is TGTGCCAGCAGCTCCTCCGGGGGGGAGACCCAGTACTTC. Protein sequence: CASSSSGGETQYF.

This sequence joins TRBV15 and TRBJ1-3; 9 bases are shared with TRBD1. Trimming cost V 5 bases and J 1 base; bases outside gene matches: 6. Germline V CDR1 and CDR2: LNHNV, YYDKDF (reference sequence). This CDR3 comprises 16 residues. The CDR3 DNA reads as TGTGCCACCAGCTTCGGACAGGGGTGGTCTGGAAACACCATATATTTT. Protein product: CATSFGQGWSGNTIYF. Using reference TRBV15 and TRBJ1-3 for the parts outside the CDR3, the full variable domain is DAMVIQNPRYQVTQFGKPVTLSCSQTLNHNVMYWYQQKSSQAPKLLFHYYDKDFNNEADTPDNFQSRRPNTSFCFLDIRSPGLGDTAMYLCATSFGQGWSGNTIYFGEGSWLTVV.

This chain joins TRBV7-3 and TRBJ1-1, with D possibly TRBD1 on 6 matching bases. CDR1 and CDR2 from the germline V gene are SGHTA and FQGTGA. Between the trimmed V and J ends, which lost 6 bases and 1 base, there was a span of 9 bases. This CDR3 comprises 13 residues. CDR3 DNA: TGTGCCAGCAGGTGGACAGCGAACACTGAAGCTTTCTTT. This codes for CASRWTANTEAFF.

The rearrangement uses TRBV19 and TRBJ1-5; D not resolved. V lost 4 bases and J lost 11, with 9 bases in between. Germline CDR1 LNHDA, CDR2 SQIVND (reference sequence). The CDR3 sequence is 11 residues long. DNA of the CDR3: TGTGCCAGTAGTACGCCTAGAACCCAGCATTTT. Residues: CASSTPRTQHF. Variable domain in full (rest from reference TRBV19 and TRBJ1-5): DGGITQSPKYLFRKEGQNVTLSCEQNLNHDAMYWYRQDPGQGLRLIYYSQIVNDFQKGDIAEGYSVSREKKESFPLTVTSAQKNPTAFYLCASSTPRTQHFGDGTRLSIL.

V and J are TRBV7-8 and TRBJ2-3; 12 bases line up with TRBD2. The CDR3 totals 16 residues. V shed 5 bases and J 6 bases; nucleotides not matched to a gene: 9. Germline values: CDR1 SGHVS, CDR2 FQNEAQ. For the CDR3, the DNA is TGTGCCAGCAGCCCAGGACTAGCGGGGTCCAGGGATACGCAGTATTTT. Translation gives CASSPGLAGSRDTQYF. Drawing the rest from reference TRBV7-8 and TRBJ2-3, the complete variable domain is GAGVSQSPRYKVAKRGQDVALRCDPISGHVSLFWYQQALGQGPEFLTYFQNEAQLDKSGLPSDRFFAERPEGSVSTLKIQRTQQEDSAVYLCASSPGLAGSRDTQYFGPGTRLTVL.

The rearrangement joins TRBV10-1 to TRBJ2-3; 7 bases are a match to TRBD1. V lost 11 bases and J lost 3; bases outside the gene matches: 8. CDR3 length equals 13 residues. Germline V gene data show CDR1 as WNHNN and CDR2 as SYGVQD (reference sequence). CDR3 sequence: CAYQGVKTDTQYF. CDR3 coding DNA: TGCGCCTACCAGGGGGTGAAGACAGATACGCAGTATTTT.

The V and J genes are TRBV7-2 and TRBJ2-2, with 9 bases identical to TRBD1. J gave up 6 bases and V 1 base, and 6 bases lay outside the gene matches. CDR3 length: 16 residues. Looked up from germline, CDR1 is SGHTA and CDR2 is FQGNSA. In nucleotides, the CDR3 is TGTGCCAGCAGCTTAGATGGGACAGGGAGCGCCGGGGAGCTGTTTTTT. Protein sequence: CASSLDGTGSAGELFF.

The chain links TRBV11-1 to TRBJ2-3; D not resolved. Trimming cost V 1 base and J 1 base, with 12 bases left between them. Germline lookup yields CDR1 SGHAT and CDR2 FQDESV (reference sequence). The CDR3 is 16 residues long. The chain's CDR3 is CASSLVMPGRTDTQYF. The CDR3 coding sequence is TGTGCCAGCAGCTTAGTTATGCCAGGTCGCACAGATACGCAGTATTTT.

The chain carries TRBV2 and TRBJ1-5; D perhaps matches TRBD1 (6 bases). Germline CDR1 is SNHLY and CDR2 is FYNNEI. This CDR3 is 14 amino acids long. Trimming removed 7 bases from V and 6 bases from J, with 16 bases in between. The DNA for the CDR3 is TGTGCCAGCACCCGAGGGCAGGGGCCTCAGCCCCAGCATTTT. Protein: CASTRGQGPQPQHF.